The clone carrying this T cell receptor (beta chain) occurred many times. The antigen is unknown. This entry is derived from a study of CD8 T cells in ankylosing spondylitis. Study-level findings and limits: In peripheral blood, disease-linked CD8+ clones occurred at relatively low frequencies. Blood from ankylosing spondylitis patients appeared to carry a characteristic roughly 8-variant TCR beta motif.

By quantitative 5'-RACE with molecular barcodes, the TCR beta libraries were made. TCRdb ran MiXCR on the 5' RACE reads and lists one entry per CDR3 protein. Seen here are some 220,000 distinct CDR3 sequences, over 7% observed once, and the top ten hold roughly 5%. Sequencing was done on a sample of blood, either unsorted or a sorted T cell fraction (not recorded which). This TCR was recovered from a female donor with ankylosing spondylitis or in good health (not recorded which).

The CDR3 DNA follows: TGCAGTGCTCGCAGATGGGGAGAGCAGTTCTTC. This gives the protein CSARRWGEQFF. V and J are TRBV20-1 and TRBJ2-1; D unclear. V was trimmed by 5 bases and J by 10 bases, leaving 12 bases between them. In germline, CDR1 is DFQATT, CDR2 SNEGSKA (reference sequence). CDR3 size: 11 residues.